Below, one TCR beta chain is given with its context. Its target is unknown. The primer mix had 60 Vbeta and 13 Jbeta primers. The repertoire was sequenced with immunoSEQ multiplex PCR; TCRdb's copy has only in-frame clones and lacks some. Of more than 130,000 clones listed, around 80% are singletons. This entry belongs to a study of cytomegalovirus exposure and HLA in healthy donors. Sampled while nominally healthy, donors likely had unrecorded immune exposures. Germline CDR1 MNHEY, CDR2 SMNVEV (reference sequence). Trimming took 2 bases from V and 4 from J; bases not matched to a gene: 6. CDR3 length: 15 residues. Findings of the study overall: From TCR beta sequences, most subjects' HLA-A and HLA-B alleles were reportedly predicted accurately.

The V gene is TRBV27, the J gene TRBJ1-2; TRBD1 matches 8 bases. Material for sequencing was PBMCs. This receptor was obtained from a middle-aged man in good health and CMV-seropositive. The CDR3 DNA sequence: TGTGCCAGCAGTTTAACGGCAGGGGGCCTCTATGGCTACACCTTC. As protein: CASSLTAGGLYGYTF.